The rows below give T cell receptor beta chains drawn from one sample of a study of cytomegalovirus exposure and HLA in healthy donors. Here immunoSEQ multiplex PCR was the method, and the copy in TCRdb shows in-frame clones only, minus some. The table shows fewer than 200,000 clones, with roughly 87% occurring only once. The source material was PBMCs. The receptors derive from a girl younger than two in good health and CMV-seronegative. Each CDR3 is given with its conserved first and last residue. D genes are given only for firm matches. Not every row has a clone size; where given, it reads once, few, many or a size class.

j_call d_call clone_size v_call cdr3_nt cdr3_aa
TRBJ2-5 - - TRBV5-4 TGTGCCAGCAGCTCCTATCGAGGGAGAGAGACCCAGTACTTC CASSSYRGRETQYF
TRBJ2-1 TRBD2 - TRBV7-6 TGTGCCAGCAGCTCAGCCGGGACTAGCGCCAACAATGAGCAGTTCTTC CASSSAGTSANNEQFF
TRBJ2-7 TRBD2 - TRBV10-3 TGTGCCATCAGTGAGTCGAAGTTGGTTAGCGGGAAGTACGAGCAGTACTTC CAISESKLVSGKYEQYF
TRBJ2-5 TRBD2 - TRBV7-2 TGTGCCAGCAGCTTAGTCGGGACTAGCAAAACGGGGGAGACCCAGTACTTC CASSLVGTSKTGETQYF
TRBJ1-2 - - TRBV6-1 TGTGCCAGCAGTGGGGACTTGTGGGGCTACACCTTC CASSGDLWGYTF
TRBJ2-5 - - TRBV5-4 TGTGCCAGCAGCTTGGGTAACAAAGAGACCCAGTACTTC CASSLGNKETQYF
TRBJ2-7 - - TRBV19 TGTGCCAGTAGTGCCCGGGGGATTTACGAGCAGTACTTC CASSARGIYEQYF
TRBJ2-1 TRBD2 - TRBV7-3 TGTGCCAGCAGCCCGGGACTACCCACCTACAATGAGCAGTTCTTC CASSPGLPTYNEQFF
TRBJ1-3 - - TRBV27 TGTGCCAGCGGGCCACAGGGAATCTCTGGAAACACCATATATTTT CASGPQGISGNTIYF
TRBJ1-2 TRBD1 - TRBV6-4 TGTGCCAGCAGGGCCCCGGACAGGGGGTATGGCTACACCTTC CASRAPDRGYGYTF
TRBJ2-1 - - TRBV5-6 TGTGCCAGCAGCTTCCCGGGGTTCTCCTACAATGAGCAGTTCTTC CASSFPGFSYNEQFF
TRBJ2-1 - - TRBV14 TGTGCCAGCGGAGGGCAGGGCCCCTCTTGGGGGAATGAGCAGTTCTTC CASGGQGPSWGNEQFF
TRBJ2-1 TRBD2 - TRBV12-5 TGTGCTAGTGGTTTATCTAGCGGGAGGCACTCCTACAATGAGCAGTTCTTC CASGLSSGRHSYNEQFF
TRBJ1-6 - - TRBV19 TGTGCCAGTAGTATGGGCAGCAACTATAATTCACCCCTCCACTTT CASSMGSNYNSPLHF
TRBJ2-5 TRBD2 - TRBV5-1 TGCGCCAGCCGGGGGGTCGAGACCCAGTACTTC CASRGVETQYF
TRBJ2-2 TRBD2 - TRBV9 TGTGCCAGCAGCGAAGCGTTAGCGGGGGGGCACACCGGGGAGCTGTTTTTT CASSEALAGGHTGELFF
TRBJ2-3 TRBD2 - TRBV30 TGTGCCTGCCAGGAAGCGGGAGGGCCCGGGGATACGCAGTATTTT CACQEAGGPGDTQYF
TRBJ2-7 - once TRBV7-6 TGTGCCAGCAGCTTAGGGGCAGGCCCGCAGTACTTC CASSLGAGPQYF
TRBJ2-5 - few TRBV12-2 TGTGCAAGTCGCTTAGCGTATCGCAGGGATGAGACCCAGTACTTC CASRLAYRRDETQYF
TRBJ2-5 TRBD2 - TRBV4-1 TGCGCCAGCAGCCAGAGAACTAGCGGCCTACAAGAGACCCAGTACTTC CASSQRTSGLQETQYF
TRBJ2-5 - - TRBV9 TGTGCCAGCAGCCCTCTTGGACTGCAAGAGACCCAGTACTTC CASSPLGLQETQYF
TRBJ2-6 - - TRBV7-9 TGTTCCAGCAGCAATATTGCAGGTTCTGGGGCCAACGTCCTGACTTTC CSSSNIAGSGANVLTF
TRBJ1-2 - - TRBV9 TGTGCCAGCAGCCCCCGGGGGGGGAACTATGGCTACACCTTC CASSPRGGNYGYTF
TRBJ2-1 TRBD2 - TRBV29-1 TGCAGCGTTCGGGGTAGCGGGAGTTATGATGAGCAGTTCTTC CSVRGSGSYDEQFF
TRBJ1-2 - - TRBV6-6 TGTGCCAGCAGTTACTCGAGTAGGGGTGGCTACACCTTC CASSYSSRGGYTF
TRBJ1-3 - few TRBV14 TGTGCCAGCAGCCCCGCTGGAAACACCATATATTTT CASSPAGNTIYF
TRBJ2-7 TRBD2 - TRBV19 TGTGCCAGTAGTTGGGCTAGCGGTGCCTACGAGCAGTACTTC CASSWASGAYEQYF
TRBJ2-2 - - TRBV28 TGTGCCAGCCATTCCGAGAGGCGTAAGAACACCGGGGAGCTGTTTTTT CASHSERRKNTGELFF
TRBJ2-1 - - TRBV9 TGTGCCAGCAGCGTGGGAGATGGGGAGCAGTTCTTC CASSVGDGEQFF
TRBJ1-2 TRBD1 - TRBV5-8 TGTGCCAGCAGCGGAAGGTCGGGACAGGGGCCAGTAGCCTTC CASSGRSGQGPVAF
TRBJ1-2 - - TRBV27 TGTGCCAGCAGTTTACAGGGCGGCTATGGCTACACCTTC CASSLQGGYGYTF
TRBJ1-1 TRBD1 - TRBV6-8 TGTGCCAGCAGTTACTCAGGACAGGGGGCCGGGAACACTGAAGCTTTCTTT CASSYSGQGAGNTEAFF
TRBJ1-1 - - TRBV5-8 TGTGCCAGCAGCTTGACAGAAGCTTTCTTT CASSLTEAFF
TRBJ2-1 - few TRBV5-5 TGTGCCAGCAGCTTCTTACGCGGCGATGAGCAGTTCTTC CASSFLRGDEQFF
TRBJ2-3 - - TRBV30 TGTGCCTGGAGTGTGGAGGGGGCGCGTCCTCAGTATTTT CAWSVEGARPQYF
TRBJ2-5 - - TRBV10-3 TGTGCCATCAGTGCGGTGGACAGGGCCTTAGCGGGCCCCCAAGAGACCCAGTACTTC CAISAVDRALAGPQETQYF
TRBJ2-7 - - TRBV11-2 TGTGCCAGCAGCTTAGCCCTCGCGGGGTCCACCACACATTACGAGCAGTACTTC CASSLALAGSTTHYEQYF
TRBJ2-5 - few TRBV15 TGTGCCACCAGCAGAGACCCGGAAGAGACCCAGTACTTC CATSRDPEETQYF
TRBJ2-3 TRBD2 - TRBV4-1 TGCGCCAGCAGCCAAGGTTTAATTCGCGGGGGAGAAGATACGCAGTATTTT CASSQGLIRGGEDTQYF
TRBJ1-5 - - TRBV18 TGTGCCAGCACAAACAGTGGCAATCAGCCCCAGCATTTT CASTNSGNQPQHF
TRBJ2-5 TRBD1 - TRBV5-8 TGTGCCAGCAGCTTGTTGGGGACAGGGGAAGAGACCCAGTACTTC CASSLLGTGEETQYF
TRBJ2-1 - - TRBV19 TGTGCCAGTAGTATAAGAAGCGGCACCTACAATGAGCAGTTCTTC CASSIRSGTYNEQFF
TRBJ2-7 TRBD1 - TRBV14 TGTGCCAGCAGCCCCGGACAGGGCTACGAGCAGTACTTC CASSPGQGYEQYF
TRBJ2-7 TRBD1 - TRBV9 TGTGCCAGCAGCGCCTTGGCCGGACAGGGAATGAGGGAGCAGTACTTC CASSALAGQGMREQYF
TRBJ1-4 - - TRBV27 TGTGCCAGCAGTTTAGCGGGGGGGTCGAATGAAAAACTGTTTTTT CASSLAGGSNEKLFF
TRBJ1-6 - - TRBV6-5 TGTGCCAGCAGTTACTTCGGGGATAATTCACCCCTCCACTTT CASSYFGDNSPLHF
TRBJ2-1 TRBD2 - TRBV7-2 TGTGCCAGCAGCCCAGGACTAGACCCCTACAATGAGCAGTTCTTC CASSPGLDPYNEQFF
TRBJ2-1 TRBD2 - TRBV6-6 TGTGCCAGCAAACGGGAGGACAATGAGCAGTTCTTC CASKREDNEQFF
TRBJ2-6 TRBD1 - TRBV27 TGTGCCAGCAGCCAAACCAGGACAGGGGCCGGGGCCAACGTCCTGACTTTC CASSQTRTGAGANVLTF
TRBJ1-2 TRBD1 - TRBV5-4 TGTGCCAGCAGCTTGAGGGACAGGGGGGGTGGTGGCTACACCTTC CASSLRDRGGGGYTF